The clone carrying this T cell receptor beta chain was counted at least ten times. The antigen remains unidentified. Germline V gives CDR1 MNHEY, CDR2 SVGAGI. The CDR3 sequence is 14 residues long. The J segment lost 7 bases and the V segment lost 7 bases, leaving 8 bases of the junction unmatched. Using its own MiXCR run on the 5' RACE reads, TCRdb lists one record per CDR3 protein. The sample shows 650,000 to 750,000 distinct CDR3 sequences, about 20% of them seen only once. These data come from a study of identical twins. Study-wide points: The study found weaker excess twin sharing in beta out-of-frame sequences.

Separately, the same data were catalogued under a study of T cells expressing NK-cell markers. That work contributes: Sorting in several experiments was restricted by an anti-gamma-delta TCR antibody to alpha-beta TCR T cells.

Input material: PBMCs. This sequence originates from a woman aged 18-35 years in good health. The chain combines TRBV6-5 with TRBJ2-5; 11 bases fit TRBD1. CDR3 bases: TGTGCCAGCACCTGGACAGGGGGCGCCGGGACCCAGTACTTC. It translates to CASTWTGGAGTQYF.